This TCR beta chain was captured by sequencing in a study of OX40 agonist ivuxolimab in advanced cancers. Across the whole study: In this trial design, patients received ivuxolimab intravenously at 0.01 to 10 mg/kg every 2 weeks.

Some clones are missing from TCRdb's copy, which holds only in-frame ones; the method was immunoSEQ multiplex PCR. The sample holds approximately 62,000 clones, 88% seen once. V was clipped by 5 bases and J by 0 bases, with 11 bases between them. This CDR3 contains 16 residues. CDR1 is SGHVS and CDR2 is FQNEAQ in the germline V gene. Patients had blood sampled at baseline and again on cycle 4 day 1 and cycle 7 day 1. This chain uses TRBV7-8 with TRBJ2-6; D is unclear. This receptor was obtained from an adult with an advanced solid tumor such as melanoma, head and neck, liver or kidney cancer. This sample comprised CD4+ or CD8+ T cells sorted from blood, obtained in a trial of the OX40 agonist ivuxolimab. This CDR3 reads CASSPTSRSGANVLTF. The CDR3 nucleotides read TGTGCCAGCAGCCCAACCTCGCGCTCTGGGGCCAACGTCCTGACTTTC.